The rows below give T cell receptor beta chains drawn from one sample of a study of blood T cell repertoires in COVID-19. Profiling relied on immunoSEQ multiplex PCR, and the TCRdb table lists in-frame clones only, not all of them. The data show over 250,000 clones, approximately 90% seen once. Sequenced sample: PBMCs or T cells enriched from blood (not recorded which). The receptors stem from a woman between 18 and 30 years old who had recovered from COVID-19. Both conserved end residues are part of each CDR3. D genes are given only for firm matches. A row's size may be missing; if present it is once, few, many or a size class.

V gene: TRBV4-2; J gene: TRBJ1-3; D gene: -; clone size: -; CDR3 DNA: TGTGCCAGCAGTCCCGGGGGGGGCTCTGGAAACACCATATATTTT; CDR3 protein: CASSPGGGSGNTIYF
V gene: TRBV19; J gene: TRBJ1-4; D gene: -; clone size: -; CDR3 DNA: TGTGCCAGTAGCTCAGTTCTAGCCCTTGCAACTAATGAAAAACTGTTTTTT; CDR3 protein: CASSSVLALATNEKLFF
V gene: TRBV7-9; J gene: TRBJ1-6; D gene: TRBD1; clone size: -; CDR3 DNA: TGTGCCAGCAGCTTCATAGACAGGGGAGACTCACCCCTCCACTTT; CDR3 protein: CASSFIDRGDSPLHF
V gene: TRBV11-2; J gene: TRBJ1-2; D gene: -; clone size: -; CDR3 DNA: TGTGCCAGCAGCTTCGCAGGGGACTATGGCTACACCTTC; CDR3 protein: CASSFAGDYGYTF
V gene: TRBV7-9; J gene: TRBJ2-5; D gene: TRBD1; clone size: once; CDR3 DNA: TGTGCCAGCAGCCCACAGGGGGGAGAGACCCAGTACTTC; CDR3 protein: CASSPQGGETQYF
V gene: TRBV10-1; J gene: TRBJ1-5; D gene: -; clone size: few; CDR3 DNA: TGCGCCAGCAGCAGACAGCTAAATAGCAATCAGCCCCAGCATTTT; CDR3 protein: CASSRQLNSNQPQHF
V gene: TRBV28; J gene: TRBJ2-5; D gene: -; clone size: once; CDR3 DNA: TGTGCCAGCAGTTTCCCGACCCGGGGGACCCAGTACTTC; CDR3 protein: CASSFPTRGTQYF
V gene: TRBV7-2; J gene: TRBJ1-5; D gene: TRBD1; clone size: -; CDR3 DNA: TGTGCCAGCAGCGCGACAGGGGCTAATCAGCCCCAGCATTTT; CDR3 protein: CASSATGANQPQHF
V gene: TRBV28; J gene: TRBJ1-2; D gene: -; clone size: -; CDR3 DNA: TGTGCCAGCAGTAACAGGGTAGTCGGCTACACCTTC; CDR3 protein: CASSNRVVGYTF
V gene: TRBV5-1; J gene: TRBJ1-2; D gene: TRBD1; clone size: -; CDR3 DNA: TGCGCCAGCAGCTTGGCCCTAGACAGGGGGCTAGACTATGGCTACACCTTC; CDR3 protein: CASSLALDRGLDYGYTF
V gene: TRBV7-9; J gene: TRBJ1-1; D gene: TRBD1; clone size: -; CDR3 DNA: TGTGCCAGCAGCCTTCGACAGGGCGAGGAAGCTTTCTTT; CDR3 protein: CASSLRQGEEAFF
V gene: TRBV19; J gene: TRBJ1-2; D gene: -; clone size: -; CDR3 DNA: TGTGCCAGTAGTCCTTATGGACAGTTCGTTTCCTATGGCTACACCTTC; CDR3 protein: CASSPYGQFVSYGYTF
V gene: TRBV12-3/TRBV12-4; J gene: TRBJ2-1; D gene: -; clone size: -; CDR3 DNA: TGTGCCAGCAGTTTGCCCAGGCATGAGCAGTTCTTC; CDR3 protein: CASSLPRHEQFF
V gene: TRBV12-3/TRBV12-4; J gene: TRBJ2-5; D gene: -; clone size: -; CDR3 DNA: TGTGCCAGCAGTTTTTTCGGGGAGACCCAGTACTTC; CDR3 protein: CASSFFGETQYF
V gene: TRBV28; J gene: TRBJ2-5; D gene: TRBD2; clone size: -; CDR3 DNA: TGTGCCAGCACGGGCGGGGGGTATCCCAGCCAAGAGACCCAGTACTTC; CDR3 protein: CASTGGGYPSQETQYF
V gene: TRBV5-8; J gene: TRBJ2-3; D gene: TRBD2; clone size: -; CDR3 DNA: TGTGCCAGCAGCTTGGGCTTAGCGGGGGGCCCTAGCACAGATACGCAGTATTTT; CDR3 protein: CASSLGLAGGPSTDTQYF
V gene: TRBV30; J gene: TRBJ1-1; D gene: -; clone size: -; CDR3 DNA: TGTGCCTGGAATATTCGGGAGTCCTACTCCACTGAAGCTTTCTTT; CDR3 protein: CAWNIRESYSTEAFF
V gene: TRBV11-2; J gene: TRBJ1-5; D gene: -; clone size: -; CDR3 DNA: TGTGCCAGCACCCCGGACATTAATAGCAATCAGCCCCAGCATTTT; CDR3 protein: CASTPDINSNQPQHF
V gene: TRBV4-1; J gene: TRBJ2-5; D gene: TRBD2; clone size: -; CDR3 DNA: TGCGCCAGCAGCCTAGCGGGGGGGCGCCAAGAGACCCAGTACTTC; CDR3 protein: CASSLAGGRQETQYF
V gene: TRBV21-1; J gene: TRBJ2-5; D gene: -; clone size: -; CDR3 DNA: TGTGCCAGCAGCCCGCCCGGGGGGGGGACAGAGGAGACCCAGTACTTC; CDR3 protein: CASSPPGGGTEETQYF
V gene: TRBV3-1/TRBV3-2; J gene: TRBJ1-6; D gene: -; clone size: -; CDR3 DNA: TGTGCCAGCAGCCAACGCCCTGGACACTCCTATAATTCACCCCTCCACTTT; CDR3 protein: CASSQRPGHSYNSPLHF
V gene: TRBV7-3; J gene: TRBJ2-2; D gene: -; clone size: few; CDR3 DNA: TGTGCCAGCAGCTTAACTGCGGGACCTAACACCGGGGAGCTGTTTTTT; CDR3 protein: CASSLTAGPNTGELFF
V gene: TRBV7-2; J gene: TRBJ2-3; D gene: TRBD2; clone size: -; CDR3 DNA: TGTGCCAGCAGCCTAGCGGGAGGGACCACAGATACGCAGTATTTT; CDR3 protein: CASSLAGGTTDTQYF
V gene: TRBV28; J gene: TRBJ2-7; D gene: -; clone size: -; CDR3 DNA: TGTGCCAGCAAAGCAGGCGTCCCCCACGAGCAGTACTTC; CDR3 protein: CASKAGVPHEQYF
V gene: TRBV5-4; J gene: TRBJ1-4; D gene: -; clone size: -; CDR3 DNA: TGTGCCAGCAGCTCCGAGATCCTTAATGAAAAACTGTTTTTT; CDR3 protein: CASSSEILNEKLFF
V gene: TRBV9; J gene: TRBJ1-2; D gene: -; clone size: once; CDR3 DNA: TGTGCCAGCTCCGCCTCCCGGGAAACCTATGGCTACACCTTC; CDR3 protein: CASSASRETYGYTF
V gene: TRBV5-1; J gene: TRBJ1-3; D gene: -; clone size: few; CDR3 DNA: TGCGCCAGCAGCCCCGGTGCGGTCTCTGGAAACACCATATATTTT; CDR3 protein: CASSPGAVSGNTIYF
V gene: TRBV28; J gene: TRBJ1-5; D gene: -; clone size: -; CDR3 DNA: TGTGCCAGCAGTTCCTGGGGCAGGGGTCCTGATCAGCCCCAGCATTTT; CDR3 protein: CASSSWGRGPDQPQHF
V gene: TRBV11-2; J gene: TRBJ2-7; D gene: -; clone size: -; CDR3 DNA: TGTGCCAGCAGCTTAGACCCAGCCTACGAGCAGTACTTC; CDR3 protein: CASSLDPAYEQYF
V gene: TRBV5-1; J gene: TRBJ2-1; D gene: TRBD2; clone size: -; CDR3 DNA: TGCGCCAGCAGCTTGTTAGCGGGGTTTTACAATGAGCAGTTCTTC; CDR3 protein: CASSLLAGFYNEQFF
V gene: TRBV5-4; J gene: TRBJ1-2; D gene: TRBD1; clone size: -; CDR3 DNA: TGTGCCAGCAGCTTGGCTGGGACAGGGGGTTACTATGGCTACACCTTC; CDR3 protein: CASSLAGTGGYYGYTF
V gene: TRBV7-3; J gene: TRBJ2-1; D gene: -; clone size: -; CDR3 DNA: TGTGCCAGCAGCTCGGGGATCTCCTACAATGAGCAGTTCTTC; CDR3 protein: CASSSGISYNEQFF
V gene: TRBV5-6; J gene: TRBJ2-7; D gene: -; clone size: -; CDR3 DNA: TGTGCCAGCAGCCGGTCTGATTCCTACGAGCAGTACTTC; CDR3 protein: CASSRSDSYEQYF
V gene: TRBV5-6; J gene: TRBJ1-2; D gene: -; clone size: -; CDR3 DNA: TGTGCCAGCAGCTTCCCCTTGGCCTTCCTGCCTGCCTATGGCTACACCTTC; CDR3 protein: CASSFPLAFLPAYGYTF
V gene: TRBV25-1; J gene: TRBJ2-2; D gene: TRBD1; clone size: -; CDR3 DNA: TGTGCCAGCAGTGCAGGGACAGGACCCAGCGGGGAGCTGTTTTTT; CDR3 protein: CASSAGTGPSGELFF
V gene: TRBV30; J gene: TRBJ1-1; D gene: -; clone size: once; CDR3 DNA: TGTGCCTGGAGAAAAAGCGAGAACACTGAAGCTTTCTTT; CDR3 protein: CAWRKSENTEAFF
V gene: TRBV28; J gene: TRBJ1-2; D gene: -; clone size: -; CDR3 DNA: TGTGCCAGCAGTTTATCACAGGGAGTGGCGCTAAGGAGGGGCTACACCTTC; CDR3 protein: CASSLSQGVALRRGYTF
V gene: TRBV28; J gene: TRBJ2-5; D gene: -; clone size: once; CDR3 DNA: TGTGCCAGCAGTTTATTCGGGGGTCAAGAGACCCAGTACTTC; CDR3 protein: CASSLFGGQETQYF
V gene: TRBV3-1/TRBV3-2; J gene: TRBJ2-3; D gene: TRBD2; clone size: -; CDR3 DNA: TGTGCCAGCAGCCTAACTAGCGGGGAAACAGATACGCAGTATTTT; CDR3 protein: CASSLTSGETDTQYF
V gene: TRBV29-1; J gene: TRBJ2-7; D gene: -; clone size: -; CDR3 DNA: TGCAGCGTTGAAAGCAGTGCTCAGGGAAGGGGCTACGAGCAGTACTTC; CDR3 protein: CSVESSAQGRGYEQYF
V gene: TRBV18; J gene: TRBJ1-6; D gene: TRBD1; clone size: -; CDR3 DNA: TGTGCCAGCTCACCCGGGACAGATAGGTCACCCCTCCACTTT; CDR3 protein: CASSPGTDRSPLHF
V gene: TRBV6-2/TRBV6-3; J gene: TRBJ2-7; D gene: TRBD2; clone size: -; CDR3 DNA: TGTGCCAGCAGTTACCCGCGACTAGCGGGAAGCTACGAGCAGTACTTC; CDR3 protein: CASSYPRLAGSYEQYF
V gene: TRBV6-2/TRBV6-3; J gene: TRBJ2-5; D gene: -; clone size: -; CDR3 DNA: TGTGCCAGCAGTTACGAGACAACTTGGGAGACCCAGTACTTC; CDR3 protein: CASSYETTWETQYF
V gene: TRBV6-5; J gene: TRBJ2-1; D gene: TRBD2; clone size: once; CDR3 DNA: TGTGCCAGCAGTTACTTGCGGCGGGAGCATAATGAGCAGTTCTTC; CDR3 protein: CASSYLRREHNEQFF
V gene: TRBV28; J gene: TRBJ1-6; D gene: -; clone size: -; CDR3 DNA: TGTGCCAGCAGATCTCCGGACAGCAGCTCCTATAATTCACCCCTCCACTTT; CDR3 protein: CASRSPDSSSYNSPLHF
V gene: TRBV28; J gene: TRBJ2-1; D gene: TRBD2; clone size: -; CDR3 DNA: TGTGCCAGCAGTCCGGGACTGACGGGACTAGCGGGAAGGAACAATGAGCAGTTCTTC; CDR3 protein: CASSPGLTGLAGRNNEQFF
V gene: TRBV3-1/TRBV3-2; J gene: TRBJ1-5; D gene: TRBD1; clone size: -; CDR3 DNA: TGTGCCAGCAGCCAAAGGGGACAGGGGGTGGGAGTCAATCAGCCCCAGCATTTT; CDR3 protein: CASSQRGQGVGVNQPQHF
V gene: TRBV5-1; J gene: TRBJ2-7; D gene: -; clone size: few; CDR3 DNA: TGCGCCAGCAGTACGGGGTGGTCCTACGAGCAGTACTTC; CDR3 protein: CASSTGWSYEQYF
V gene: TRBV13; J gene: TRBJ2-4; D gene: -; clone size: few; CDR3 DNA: TGTGCCAGCAGCTTAGGACTAGCCAAAAACATTCAGTACTTC; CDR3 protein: CASSLGLAKNIQYF
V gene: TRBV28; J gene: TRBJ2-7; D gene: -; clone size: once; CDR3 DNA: TGTGCCAGCCGGACGGGGAGCTCCTACGAGCAGTACTTC; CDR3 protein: CASRTGSSYEQYF
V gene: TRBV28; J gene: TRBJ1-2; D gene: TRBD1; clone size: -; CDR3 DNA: TGTGCCAGCAGGTCGGCAGGGGGTAACTATGGCTACACCTTC; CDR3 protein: CASRSAGGNYGYTF
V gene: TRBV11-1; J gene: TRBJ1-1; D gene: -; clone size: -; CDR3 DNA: TGTGCCAGCAGCCCCTCCTCAGACAGCAATACTGAAGCTTTCTTT; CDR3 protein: CASSPSSDSNTEAFF
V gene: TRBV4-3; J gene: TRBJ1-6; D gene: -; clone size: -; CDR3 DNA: TGCGCCAGCAGCCAAGCCGAACACCATGGTTCACCCCTCCACTTT; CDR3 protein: CASSQAEHHGSPLHF
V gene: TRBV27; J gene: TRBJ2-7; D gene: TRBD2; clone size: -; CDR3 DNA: TGTGCCAGCAGTTGGCTAGCGGGAGGAGACGAGCAGTACTTC; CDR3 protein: CASSWLAGGDEQYF
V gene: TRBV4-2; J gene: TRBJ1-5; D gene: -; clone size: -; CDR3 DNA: TGTGCCAGCAGCCAAGATGCCCCAGGGTCCAGGGGGCCCCAGCATTTT; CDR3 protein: CASSQDAPGSRGPQHF